The sequence of this T cell receptor beta chain was determined in a study of cytomegalovirus exposure and HLA in healthy donors. On this clone itself: The antigen is not known.

The CDR3 runs to 13 residues. Per the germline V gene, CDR1 is SGHTS and CDR2 is YDEGEE. The ends were cut back, 5 bases at V and 11 bases at J, with 19 bases in the middle. Both 60 Vbeta primers and 13 Jbeta primers went into the PCR. Measured with immunoSEQ multiplex PCR; TCRdb has only the in-frame clones, and not every one. This table has more than 150,000 clones, almost 80% appearing once. The study's findings and limits: Reportedly, HLA-A and HLA-B alleles of most subjects were accurately predicted from TCR beta.

The sequence was obtained from a man aged 45-60 years in good health and CMV-seropositive. The specimen was PBMCs. The J gene is TRBJ1-1, the V gene TRBV5-8, with a tentative D call TRBD1 (6 bases). The CDR3 protein is CASSPDAEGVAFF. CDR3 DNA sequence: TGTGCCAGCAGTCCGGACGCCGAGGGGGTGGCTTTCTTT.